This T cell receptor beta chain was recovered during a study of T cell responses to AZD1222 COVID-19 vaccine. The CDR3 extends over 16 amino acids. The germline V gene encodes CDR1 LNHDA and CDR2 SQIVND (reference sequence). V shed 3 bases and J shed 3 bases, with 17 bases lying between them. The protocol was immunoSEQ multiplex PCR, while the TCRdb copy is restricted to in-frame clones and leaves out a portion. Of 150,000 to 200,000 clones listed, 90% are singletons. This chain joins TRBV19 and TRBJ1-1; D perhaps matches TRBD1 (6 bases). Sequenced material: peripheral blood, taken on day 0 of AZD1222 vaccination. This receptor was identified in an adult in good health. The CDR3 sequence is CASSIWGRGQDTEAFF. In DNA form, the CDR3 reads TGTGCCAGTAGTATTTGGGGGCGGGGGCAGGACACTGAAGCTTTCTTT.